This TCR beta chain was observed in a study of blood T cell repertoires in COVID-19. Sequencing was performed with immunoSEQ multiplex PCR; in TCRdb, only in-frame clones are kept and a portion is missing. The sample yields under 150,000 clones, roughly 80% seen once. What was sequenced was peripheral blood. The sequence derives from a middle-aged woman with active or convalescent COVID-19.

CDR3 coding DNA: TGTGCCAGCAGAAACTTAGGGGGTTCGGTAGCCCAGCATTTT. Its translation: CASRNLGGSVAQHF. The chain combines TRBV2 with TRBJ1-5, with D possibly TRBD1 on 6 matching bases. The CDR3 totals 14 residues. The germline V gene has CDR1 SNHLY and CDR2 FYNNEI. V lost 6 bases and J lost 11, with 20 bases in between.